This T cell receptor (beta chain) was obtained from a study of T cells after yellow fever vaccination. Points from the study as a whole: There was a small share of clonotypes that showed up in both the CD4 and CD8 compartments.

This clonotype has only a few counts. What it binds is not known. One entry per CDR3 protein, called by TCRdb with MiXCR from the 5' RACE reads. The sample consists of more than 250,000 distinct CDR3 sequences, 6.8% of them appearing once. The TCR originated in a man between 18 and 29 years old who received the YFV17D yellow fever vaccine. This specimen was PBMCs, taken 45 days after the first yellow fever vaccination.

CDR3 amino acids: CASSLSSGNRQEAFF. CDR3 DNA: TGTGCCAGCAGCTTAAGTTCGGGAAACCGGCAAGAAGCTTTCTTT. The V and J genes are TRBV7-3 and TRBJ1-1; D gene unclear. The CDR3 is 15 residues long. Germline loops: CDR1 SGHTA, CDR2 FQGTGA. The V end was cut by 1 base, the J end by 8 bases, with 17 bases between.